The T cell receptor (beta chain) under discussion was sequenced for a study of cytotoxic CD8 clonotypes in ibrutinib-treated CLL. About the study: Sequenced samples delivered averages of 270,000 or so productive templates and 94,082 productive rearrangements. Study-level findings and limits: Public clonotypes, found uncommonly, either contracted or stayed stable on treatment. Clonality increased with ibrutinib response but returned toward baseline at progression.

This clone is large. The antigen is undetermined. Sequencing was performed with immunoSEQ multiplex PCR; in TCRdb, only in-frame clones are kept and a portion is missing. The sample holds fewer than 90,000 clones, about 86% seen once. The CDR3 consists of 15 residues. Germline values: CDR1 LNHDA, CDR2 SQIVND (reference sequence). Trimming left V 7 bases short and J 10 bases short, with 22 bases between. V usage is TRBV19 and J usage is TRBJ1-4; D perhaps matches TRBD1 (6 bases). The input for sequencing was PBMCs, taken before ibrutinib treatment. The receptor's source is a human donor with chronic lymphocytic leukemia. CDR3 residues: CASIPGGALVGKLFF. The CDR3 coding sequence is TGTGCCAGTATCCCGGGGGGGGCCTTAGTCGGAAAACTGTTTTTT.